Listed here are 18 T cell receptor beta chains from one sample, sequenced in a study of regulatory T cells in long-lasting Graves disease. Combining iRepertoire HTBI primers with Arm-PCR of CDR3 regions, the authors built TCR beta libraries. Each CDR3 protein is one row after TCRdb ran MiXCR on the multiplex PCR reads. Of about 440,000 distinct CDR3 sequences in the sample, approximately 15% were seen once. Time point of the sample: newly diagnosed GD, antithyroid drugs for less than 3 months. With RNA extracted from PBMCs as input, the TCR library was made. These data also formed part of another study, on T cells in Graves' hyperthyroidism and ophthalmopathy.

The specimen was peripheral blood mononuclear cells (PBMCs), collected at new diagnosis, from a patient treated with antithyroid drugs. The receptors derive from a young woman with Graves disease.

The rearrangement joins TRBV19 to TRBJ1-3; D gene ambiguous. CDR1 and CDR2 (germline): LNHDA, SQIVND (reference sequence). With 6 bases removed from V and 4 bases from J, the gap between germline ends came to 10 bases. The CDR3 contains 13 residues. In DNA form, the CDR3 reads TGTGCCAGTAGGACACCAGGAGGAAACACCATATATTTT. Translation: CASRTPGGNTIYF.

This clonotype was observed many times. The V call is TRBV5-4, the J call TRBJ1-2; weak D call: TRBD1 (6 bases). The CDR3 extends over 14 amino acids. Germline V lookup: CDR1 SGHNT, CDR2 YYREEE (reference sequence). Trimming stripped 3 bases from V and 0 bases from J, with 9 bases between. The CDR3 coding sequence is TGTGCCAGCAGCTGGGACAACGCTAACTATGGCTACACCTTC. Its translation is CASSWDNANYGYTF. Filled out from reference TRBV5-4 and TRBJ1-2, the complete variable domain reads ETGVTQSPTHLIKTRGQQVTLRCSSQSGHNTVSWYQQALGQGPQFIFQYYREEENGRGNFPPRFSGLQFPNYSSELNVNALELDDSALYLCASSWDNANYGYTFGSGTRLTVV.

The rearrangement uses TRBV12-3 or TRBV12-4 and TRBJ1-2; 8 bases are shared with TRBD1. V was pared by 5 bases and J by 3 bases, with 17 bases of the junction left unmatched. The length of the CDR3 is 18 residues. This CDR3 reads CASSDAGGDLWDYYGYTF. The CDR3 nucleotides are TGTGCCAGCAGTGACGCAGGGGGCGACCTTTGGGATTACTATGGCTACACCTTC.

This clonotype has only a few counts. The V and J genes are TRBV7-8 and TRBJ2-2, with TRBD2 matching over 15 bases. Germline CDR1 reads SGHVS; CDR2 reads FQNEAQ. The trim removed 4 bases at V and 5 bases at J, leaving 8 bases unmatched. The CDR3 length is 18 residues. CDR3 nucleotides: TGTGCCAGCAGCTCGCTGGGACTAGCGGGAGGAGGGACCGGGGAGCTGTTTTTT. This codes for CASSSLGLAGGGTGELFF.

Regarding this clonotype: A much larger clone differs from this one at a single base, so this may be a read error. The chain links TRBV10-3 to TRBJ2-7; TRBD1 matches 8 bases. This CDR3 region has 14 residues. Germline CDR1 is ENHRY and CDR2 is SYGVKD. V gave up 7 bases and J gave up 7 bases; unmatched junction bases: 12. CDR3 region: CAIKMGAGGGEQYF. In DNA form, the CDR3 reads TGTGCCATCAAGATGGGGGCAGGGGGCGGTGAGCAGTACTTC.

This chain uses TRBV5-1 with TRBJ2-7; 9 nucleotides agree with TRBD1. CDR1 SGHRS and CDR2 YFSETQ come from the germline V gene. J lost 6 bases, V lost 1 base, and 8 bases had no gene match. The CDR3 consists of 15 residues. As DNA, the CDR3 is TGCGCCAGCAGCTTGCCGACAGGGGGTCTGGCCGAGCAGTACTTC. Its protein is CASSLPTGGLAEQYF. Supplemented by reference TRBV5-1 and TRBJ2-7, the full variable domain reads KAGVTQTPRYLIKTRGQQVTLSCSPISGHRSVSWYQQTPGQGLQFLFEYFSETQRNKGNFPGRFSGRQFSNSRSEMNVSTLELGDSALYLCASSLPTGGLAEQYFGPGTRLTVT.

At least ten counts were recorded for this clonotype. The chain joins TRBV28 to TRBJ2-1; the D is unclear. V gave up 3 bases and J gave up 3 bases, with 6 bases separating them. The CDR3 extends over 13 amino acids. CDR1 and CDR2 from the germline V gene are MDHEN and SYDVKM. The CDR3 sequence: CASSFLDYNEQFF. The DNA of the CDR3 is TGTGCCAGCAGTTTCCTGGACTACAATGAGCAGTTCTTC.

This clonotype was found many times. One junction end does not reproduce the germline sequence, and a read error may be involved. This sequence joins TRBV20-1 and TRBJ2-2; unclear D gene. The CDR3 totals 11 residues. From germline, CDR1 is DFQATT and CDR2 SNEGSKA (reference sequence). The CDR3 reads CSARGPGELFF. The CDR3 region has the DNA TGCAGTGCCAGAGGTCCCGGGGAGCTGTTTTTT.

This clonotype has a count of ten or more. This chain joins TRBV28 and TRBJ2-2, with TRBD2 identical over 10 bases. This CDR3 region has 15 residues. V dropped 10 bases and J dropped 6; count of bases not matched to a gene: 11. Per germline, CDR1 MDHEN and CDR2 SYDVKM. The CDR3 loop is CAITAGGLGPGELFF. In DNA, the CDR3 is TGTGCCATTACAGCGGGAGGGCTCGGTCCCGGGGAGCTGTTTTTT.

This clonotype was counted only a few times. V gene TRBV20-1 combines with J gene TRBJ2-7; tentative D call: TRBD1 (5 bases). The CDR3 is 13 residues long. The V and J ends lost 3 bases and 4 bases respectively, with 13 bases between them. Germline V gene data show CDR1 as DFQATT and CDR2 as SNEGSKA (reference sequence). This chain's CDR3 is CSARDILSYEQYF. The CDR3 coding sequence is TGCAGTGCTAGGGACATTCTATCATACGAGCAGTACTTC.

The table lists this clonotype with many counts. The chain employs TRBV7-9 and TRBJ1-1; D gene ambiguous. The V gene lost 3 bases and the J gene lost 2 bases, with 16 bases spanning the gap. Germline V gives CDR1 SEHNR, CDR2 FQNEAQ (reference sequence). This CDR3 has 16 amino acids. The CDR3 DNA reads TGTGCCAGCAGCTTTTCTTTTCGCAGACAAAACACTGAAGCTTTCTTT. Translated, it gives CASSFSFRRQNTEAFF.

This clonotype was counted many times. The rearrangement links TRBV30 to TRBJ2-3, with TRBD1 as a possible D gene (5 bases). CDR1 is GTSNPN, CDR2 SVGIG, per germline (reference sequence). Trimming took 0 bases from V and 6 from J, leaving 7 bases between them. The CDR3 runs to 12 residues. The CDR3 bases are TGTGCCTGGAGTGTGCAGGGCGATACGCAGTATTTT. Amino acid sequence: CAWSVQGDTQYF.

This clonotype has ten or more counts. V usage is TRBV12-3 or TRBV12-4 and J usage is TRBJ2-5, with D unclear. V was trimmed by 3 bases and J by 3 bases, leaving 5 bases between them. The CDR3 contains 12 residues. The CDR3 is CASSLSEETQYF. CDR3 nucleotide sequence: TGTGCCAGCAGTTTGAGCGAAGAGACCCAGTACTTC.

The rearrangement links TRBV7-2 to TRBJ1-2, with 10 bases fitting TRBD1. This CDR3 is built from 15 residues. The ends lost 5 bases at V and 6 bases at J; junction bases unmatched: 9. The germline gives CDR1 SGHTA, CDR2 FQGNSA. The CDR3 nucleotides read TGTGCCAGCAGCGCTGGGACAGGGGTTTGGGATGGCTACACCTTC. Protein product: CASSAGTGVWDGYTF.

This clonotype was seen many times. This sequence joins TRBV6-2 or TRBV6-3 and TRBJ2-7; the match to TRBD2 covers 8 bases. CDR3 length equals 16 residues. In germline, CDR1 is MNHEY, CDR2 SVGEGT. Trimming cost V 4 bases and J 0 bases; bases outside gene matches: 8. CDR3 coding DNA: TGTGCCAGCAGTTCCACGCCTACTAGCGGCTCCTACGAGCAGTACTTC. It yields the protein CASSSTPTSGSYEQYF.

This clonotype appeared many times. The chain is built from TRBV11-2 and TRBJ1-2; D might be TRBD1 (5 bases). The CDR3 extends over 16 amino acids. In germline, CDR1 is SGHAT, CDR2 FQNNGV. V dropped 1 base and J dropped 4 bases, with 16 bases sitting between them. CDR3 nucleotides: TGTGCCAGCAGCTTAGGCGCAGGGTCGTCGTTCTATGGCTACACCTTC. Amino acids: CASSLGAGSSFYGYTF.

This clonotype was counted many times. The V and J genes are TRBV7-2 and TRBJ2-7; perhaps D is TRBD1 or TRBD2 (5 bases each). The V end was cut by 1 base, the J end by 3 bases, with 16 bases between. Per the germline V gene, CDR1 is SGHTA and CDR2 is FQGNSA. This CDR3 comprises 16 residues. CDR3 region: CASSLGEGHPLYEQYF. The CDR3 DNA is TGTGCCAGCAGCTTAGGAGAGGGGCACCCACTCTACGAGCAGTACTTC.

For this clonotype: A read error likely explains this, since a far larger clone differs by one base. The CDR3 nucleotides read TGTGCCAGCAGCGGACTAACCGATGAGCAGTACTTC. The encoded protein is CASSGLTDEQYF. The rearrangement links TRBV2 to TRBJ2-3, with D maybe TRBD2 (6 bases). Judging by the DNA end, TRBJ2-7 fits better; the J call may be wrong. Germline V gives CDR1 SNHLY, CDR2 FYNNEI. The CDR3 has 12 amino acids.